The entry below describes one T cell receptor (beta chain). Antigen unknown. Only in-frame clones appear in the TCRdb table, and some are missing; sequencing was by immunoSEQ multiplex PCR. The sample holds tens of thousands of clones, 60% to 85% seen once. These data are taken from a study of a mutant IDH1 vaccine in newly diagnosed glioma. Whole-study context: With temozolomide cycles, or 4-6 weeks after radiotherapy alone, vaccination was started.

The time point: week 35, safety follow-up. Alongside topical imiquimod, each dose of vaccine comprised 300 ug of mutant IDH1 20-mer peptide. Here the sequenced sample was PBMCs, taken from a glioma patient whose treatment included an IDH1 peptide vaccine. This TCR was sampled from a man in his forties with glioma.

CDR3 in amino acids: CASRVDGDYGYTF. The CDR3 DNA reads TGCGCCAGCAGAGTAGACGGGGACTATGGCTACACCTTC. The V gene is TRBV5-1, the J gene TRBJ1-2; D ambiguous. The CDR3 sequence is 13 residues long. The ends were cut back, 5 bases at V and 3 bases at J, with 11 bases in the middle. Germline V gives CDR1 SGHRS, CDR2 YFSETQ.